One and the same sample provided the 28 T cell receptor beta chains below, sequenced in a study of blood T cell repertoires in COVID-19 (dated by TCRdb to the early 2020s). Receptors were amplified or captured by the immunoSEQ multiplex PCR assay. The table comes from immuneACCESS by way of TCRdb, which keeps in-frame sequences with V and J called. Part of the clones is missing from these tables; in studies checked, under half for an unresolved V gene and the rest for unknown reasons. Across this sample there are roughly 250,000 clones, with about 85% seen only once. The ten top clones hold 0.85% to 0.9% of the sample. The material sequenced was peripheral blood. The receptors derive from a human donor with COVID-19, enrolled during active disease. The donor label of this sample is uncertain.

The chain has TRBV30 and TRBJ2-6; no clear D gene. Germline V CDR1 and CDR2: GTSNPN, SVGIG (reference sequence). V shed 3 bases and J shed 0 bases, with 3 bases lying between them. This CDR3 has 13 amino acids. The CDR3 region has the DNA TGTGCCTGGAGCGGCTCTGGGGCCAACGTCCTGACTTTC. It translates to CAWSGSGANVLTF.

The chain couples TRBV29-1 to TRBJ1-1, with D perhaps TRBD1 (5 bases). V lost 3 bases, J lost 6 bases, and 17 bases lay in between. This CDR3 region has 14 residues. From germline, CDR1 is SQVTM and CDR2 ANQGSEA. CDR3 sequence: CSVDWGGLGPEAFF. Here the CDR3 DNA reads TGCAGCGTTGATTGGGGGGGTTTAGGGCCTGAAGCTTTCTTT. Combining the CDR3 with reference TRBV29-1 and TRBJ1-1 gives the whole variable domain SAVISQKPSRDICQRGTSLTIQCQVDSQVTMMFWYRQQPGQSLTLIATANQGSEATYESGFVIDKFPISRPNLTFSTLTVSNMSPEDSSIYLCSVDWGGLGPEAFFGQGTRLTVV.

The CDR3 region is CASSLYGRDRDEKLFF. CDR3 nucleotides: TGTGCCAGCAGCCTCTATGGGAGGGACAGGGACGAAAAACTGTTTTTT. The chain couples TRBV7-9 to TRBJ1-4; TRBD1 matches at 9 bases. V lost 5 bases to trimming and J lost 8 bases; unmatched junction nucleotides: 12. This CDR3 has 16 amino acids. The germline V gene encodes CDR1 SEHNR and CDR2 FQNEAQ (reference sequence).

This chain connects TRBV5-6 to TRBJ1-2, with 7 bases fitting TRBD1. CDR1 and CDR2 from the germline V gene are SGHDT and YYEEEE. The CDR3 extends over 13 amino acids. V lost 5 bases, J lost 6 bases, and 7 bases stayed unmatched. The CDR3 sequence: CASSRQGQDGYTF. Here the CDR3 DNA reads TGTGCCAGCAGTCGACAGGGCCAAGATGGCTACACCTTC.

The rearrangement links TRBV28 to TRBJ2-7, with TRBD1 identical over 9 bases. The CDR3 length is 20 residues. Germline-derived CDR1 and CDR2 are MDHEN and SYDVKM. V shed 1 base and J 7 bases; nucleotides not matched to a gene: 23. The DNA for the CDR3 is TGTGCCAGCAGTTTATTTGGACAGGGGAAACAAGCGGGGCGTTGGATGGAGCAGTACTTC. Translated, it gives CASSLFGQGKQAGRWMEQYF.

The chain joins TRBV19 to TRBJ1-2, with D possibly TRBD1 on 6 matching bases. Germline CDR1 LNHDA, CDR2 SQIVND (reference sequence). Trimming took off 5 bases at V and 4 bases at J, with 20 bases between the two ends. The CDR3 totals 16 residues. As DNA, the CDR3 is TGTGCCAGTAGTTCCCGGGACACCCGTCCCCCCTATGGCTACACCTTC. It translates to CASSSRDTRPPYGYTF. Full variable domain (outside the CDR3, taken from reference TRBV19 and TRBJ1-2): DGGITQSPKYLFRKEGQNVTLSCEQNLNHDAMYWYRQDPGQGLRLIYYSQIVNDFQKGDIAEGYSVSREKKESFPLTVTSAQKNPTAFYLCASSSRDTRPPYGYTFGSGTRLTVV.

This CDR3 reads CALSTGGNEKLFF. The CDR3, as DNA: TGTGCCTTATCTACAGGGGGCAATGAAAAACTGTTTTTT. The rearrangement joins TRBV30 to TRBJ1-4, with 9 bases that match TRBD1. V shed 7 bases and J 5 bases; nucleotides not matched to a gene: 5. The CDR3 sequence is 13 residues long. CDR1 and CDR2 (germline): GTSNPN, SVGIG (reference sequence). The whole variable domain, remainder taken from reference TRBV30 and TRBJ1-4, is SQTIHQWPATLVQPVGSPLSLECTVEGTSNPNLYWYRQAAGRGLQLLFYSVGIGQISSEVPQNLSASRPQDRQFILSSKKLLLSDSGFYLCALSTGGNEKLFFGSGTQLSVL.

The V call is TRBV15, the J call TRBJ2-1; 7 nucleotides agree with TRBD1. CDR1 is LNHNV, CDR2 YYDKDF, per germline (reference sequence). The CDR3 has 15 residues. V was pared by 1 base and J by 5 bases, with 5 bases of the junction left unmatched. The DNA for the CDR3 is TGTGCCACCAGCAGAGGGCAGGGGGTAAACAATGAGCAGTTCTTC. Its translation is CATSRGQGVNNEQFF.

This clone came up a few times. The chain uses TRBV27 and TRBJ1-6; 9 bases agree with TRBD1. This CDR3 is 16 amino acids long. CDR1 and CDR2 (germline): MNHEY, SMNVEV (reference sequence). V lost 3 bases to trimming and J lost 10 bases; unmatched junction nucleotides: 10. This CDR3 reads CASSFSGTGIRSPLHF. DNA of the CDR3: TGTGCCAGCAGTTTCTCCGGGACAGGGATTAGGTCACCCCTCCACTTT.

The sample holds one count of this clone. CDR3: CASKTDWGGTGELFF. The CDR3 bases are TGTGCCAGCAAGACGGACTGGGGGGGCACCGGGGAGCTGTTTTTT. The V and J genes are TRBV7-2 and TRBJ2-2; 7 bases are a match to TRBD2. The V segment lost 7 bases and the J segment 4 bases; nucleotides outside the gene matches: 9. Per germline, CDR1 SGHTA and CDR2 FQGNSA. CDR3 length: 15 residues.

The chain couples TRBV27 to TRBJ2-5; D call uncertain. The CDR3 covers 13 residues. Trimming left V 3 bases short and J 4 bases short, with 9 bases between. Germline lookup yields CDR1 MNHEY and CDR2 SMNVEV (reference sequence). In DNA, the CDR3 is TGTGCCAGCAGTTTCTGGAGAGGAGAGACCCAGTACTTC. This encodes CASSFWRGETQYF.

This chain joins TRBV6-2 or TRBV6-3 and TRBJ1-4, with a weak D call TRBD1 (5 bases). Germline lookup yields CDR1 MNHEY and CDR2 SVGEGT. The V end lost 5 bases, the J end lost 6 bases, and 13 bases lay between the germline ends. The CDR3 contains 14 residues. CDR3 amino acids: CASSDPGLYEKLFF. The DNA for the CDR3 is TGTGCCAGCAGTGACCCGGGACTCTATGAAAAACTGTTTTTT.

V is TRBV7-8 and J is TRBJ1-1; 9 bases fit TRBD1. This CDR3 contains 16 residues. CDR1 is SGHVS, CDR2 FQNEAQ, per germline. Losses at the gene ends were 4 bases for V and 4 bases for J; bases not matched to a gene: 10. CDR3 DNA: TGTGCCAGCAGCTCAACCTTACCGGACAGGGGCACTGAAGCTTTCTTT. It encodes CASSSTLPDRGTEAFF.

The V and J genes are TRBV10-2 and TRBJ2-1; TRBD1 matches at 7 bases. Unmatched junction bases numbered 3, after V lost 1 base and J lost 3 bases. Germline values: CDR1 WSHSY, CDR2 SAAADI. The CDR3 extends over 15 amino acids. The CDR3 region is CASSELGTDYNEQFF. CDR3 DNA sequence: TGCGCCAGCAGTGAGTTAGGGACAGACTACAATGAGCAGTTCTTC.

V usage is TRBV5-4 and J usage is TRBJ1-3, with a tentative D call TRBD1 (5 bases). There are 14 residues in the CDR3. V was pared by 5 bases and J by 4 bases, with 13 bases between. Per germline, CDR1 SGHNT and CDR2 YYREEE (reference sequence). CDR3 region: CASRTATEGNTIYF. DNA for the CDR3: TGTGCCAGCAGGACAGCAACGGAGGGAAACACCATATATTTT.

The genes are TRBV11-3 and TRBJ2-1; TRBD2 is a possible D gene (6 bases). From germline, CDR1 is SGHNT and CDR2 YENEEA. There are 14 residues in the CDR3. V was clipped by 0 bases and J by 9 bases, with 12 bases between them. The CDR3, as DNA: TGTGCCAGCAGCTTAGATGGGCTCGGGGGTGAGCAGTTCTTC. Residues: CASSLDGLGGEQFF.

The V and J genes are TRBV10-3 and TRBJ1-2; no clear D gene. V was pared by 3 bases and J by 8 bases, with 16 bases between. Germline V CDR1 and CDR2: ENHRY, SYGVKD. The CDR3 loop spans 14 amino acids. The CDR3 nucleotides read TGTGCCATCAGTGATGGCGTAGCCCCGGGAGGCTACACCTTC. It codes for CAISDGVAPGGYTF.

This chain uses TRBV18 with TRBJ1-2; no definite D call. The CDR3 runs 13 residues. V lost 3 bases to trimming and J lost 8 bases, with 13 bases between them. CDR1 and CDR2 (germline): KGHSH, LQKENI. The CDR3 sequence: CASSPTDEGGYTF. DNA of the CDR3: TGTGCCAGCTCACCGACGGACGAGGGAGGCTACACCTTC.

The CDR3 protein is CASSSNRGSNYGYTF. In nucleotides, the CDR3 is TGTGCCAGCAGCTCGAACAGGGGCTCTAACTATGGCTACACCTTC. This chain links TRBV7-2 with TRBJ1-2, with 7 nucleotides matching TRBD1. Germline loops: CDR1 SGHTA, CDR2 FQGNSA. The CDR3 contains 15 residues. The J segment lost 0 bases and the V segment lost 4 bases, leaving 5 bases of the junction unmatched.

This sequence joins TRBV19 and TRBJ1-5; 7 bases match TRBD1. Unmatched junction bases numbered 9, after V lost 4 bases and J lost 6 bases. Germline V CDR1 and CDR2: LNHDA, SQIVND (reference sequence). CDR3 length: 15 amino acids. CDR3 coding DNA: TGTGCCAGTAGTACCGACAGGGAGTTCACTCAGCCCCAGCATTTT. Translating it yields CASSTDREFTQPQHF. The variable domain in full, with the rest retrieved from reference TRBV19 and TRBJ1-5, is DGGITQSPKYLFRKEGQNVTLSCEQNLNHDAMYWYRQDPGQGLRLIYYSQIVNDFQKGDIAEGYSVSREKKESFPLTVTSAQKNPTAFYLCASSTDREFTQPQHFGDGTRLSIL.

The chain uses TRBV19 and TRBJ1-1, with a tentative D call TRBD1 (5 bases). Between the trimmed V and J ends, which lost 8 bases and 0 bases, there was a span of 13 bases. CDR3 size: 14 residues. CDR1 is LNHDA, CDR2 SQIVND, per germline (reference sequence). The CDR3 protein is CASHQGILNTEAFF. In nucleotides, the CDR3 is TGTGCCAGTCATCAGGGTATACTGAACACTGAAGCTTTCTTT.

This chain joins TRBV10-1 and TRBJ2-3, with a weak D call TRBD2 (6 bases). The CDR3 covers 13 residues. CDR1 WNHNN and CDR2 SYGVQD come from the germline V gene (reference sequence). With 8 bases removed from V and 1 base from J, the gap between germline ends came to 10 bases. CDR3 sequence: CASRSSGTDTQYF. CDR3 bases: TGCGCCAGCCGATCTAGCGGCACAGATACGCAGTATTTT.

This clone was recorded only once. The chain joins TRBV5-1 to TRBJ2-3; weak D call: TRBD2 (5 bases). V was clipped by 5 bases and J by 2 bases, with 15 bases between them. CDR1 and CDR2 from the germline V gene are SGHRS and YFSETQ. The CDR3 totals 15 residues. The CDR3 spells CASSLAGKPTDTQYF. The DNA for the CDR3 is TGCGCCAGCAGTCTTGCCGGGAAGCCCACAGATACGCAGTATTTT.

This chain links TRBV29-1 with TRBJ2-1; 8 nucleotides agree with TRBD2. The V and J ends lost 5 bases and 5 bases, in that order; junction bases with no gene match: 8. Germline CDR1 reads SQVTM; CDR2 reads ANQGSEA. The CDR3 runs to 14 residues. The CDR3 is CSVPSGLGNNEQFF. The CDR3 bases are TGCAGCGTTCCCTCGGGACTAGGAAACAATGAGCAGTTCTTC.

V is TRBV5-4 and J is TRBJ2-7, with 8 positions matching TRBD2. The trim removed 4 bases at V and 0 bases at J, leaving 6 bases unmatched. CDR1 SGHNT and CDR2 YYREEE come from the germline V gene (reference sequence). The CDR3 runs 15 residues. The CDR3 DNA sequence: TGTGCCAGCAGCGCAACTAGCGGTGTCTCCTACGAGCAGTACTTC. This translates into CASSATSGVSYEQYF.

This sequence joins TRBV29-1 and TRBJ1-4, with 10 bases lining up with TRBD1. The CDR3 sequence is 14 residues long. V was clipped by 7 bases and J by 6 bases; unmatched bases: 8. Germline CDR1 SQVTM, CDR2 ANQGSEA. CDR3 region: CSATGGARDEKLFF. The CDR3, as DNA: TGCAGCGCGACAGGGGGCGCCCGGGATGAAAAACTGTTTTTT. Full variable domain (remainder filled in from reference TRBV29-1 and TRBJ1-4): SAVISQKPSRDICQRGTSLTIQCQVDSQVTMMFWYRQQPGQSLTLIATANQGSEATYESGFVIDKFPISRPNLTFSTLTVSNMSPEDSSIYLCSATGGARDEKLFFGSGTQLSVL.

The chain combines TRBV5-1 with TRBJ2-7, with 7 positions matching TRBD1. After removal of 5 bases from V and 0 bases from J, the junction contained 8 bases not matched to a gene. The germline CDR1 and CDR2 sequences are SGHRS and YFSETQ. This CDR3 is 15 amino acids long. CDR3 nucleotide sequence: TGCGCCAGCAGGGAAGGACAGGTTATCTCCTACGAGCAGTACTTC. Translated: CASREGQVISYEQYF.

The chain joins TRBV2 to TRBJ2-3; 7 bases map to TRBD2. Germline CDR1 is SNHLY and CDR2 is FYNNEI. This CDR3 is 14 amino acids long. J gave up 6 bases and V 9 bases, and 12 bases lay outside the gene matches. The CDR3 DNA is TGTGCCAGAGGAGGGGCGGGAGTAACGGATACGCAGTATTTT. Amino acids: CARGGAGVTDTQYF.